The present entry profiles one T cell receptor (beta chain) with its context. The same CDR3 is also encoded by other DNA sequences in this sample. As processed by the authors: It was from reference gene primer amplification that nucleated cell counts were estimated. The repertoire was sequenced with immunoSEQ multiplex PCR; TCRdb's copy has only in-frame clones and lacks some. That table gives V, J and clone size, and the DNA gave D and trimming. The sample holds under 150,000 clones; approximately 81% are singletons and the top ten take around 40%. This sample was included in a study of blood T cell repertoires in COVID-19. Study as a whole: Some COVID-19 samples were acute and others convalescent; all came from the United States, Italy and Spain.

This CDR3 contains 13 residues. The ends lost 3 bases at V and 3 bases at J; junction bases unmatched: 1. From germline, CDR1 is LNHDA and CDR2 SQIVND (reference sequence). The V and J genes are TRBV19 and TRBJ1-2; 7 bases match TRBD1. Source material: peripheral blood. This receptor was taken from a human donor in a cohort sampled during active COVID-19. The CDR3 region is CASSIDRDYGYTF. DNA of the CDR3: TGTGCCAGTAGTATCGACAGGGACTATGGCTACACCTTC.